The present TCR beta chain was sequenced within a study of T cell repertoires in cytomegalovirus infection. Across the whole study: Shared public TCR beta signatures pointed to both CMV infection and a matching HLA type. General study findings and limits: Ex vivo responses were dominated by HLA-C-restricted CMV-specific TCR beta clonotypes.

TCRdb re-called the reads through MiXCR, storing one row per CDR3 protein. The profile covers tens of thousands of distinct CDR3 sequences, with about 26% appearing a single time and roughly three fifths taken by the ten largest. CDR1 and CDR2 (germline): MNHNS, SASEGT. The CDR3 is 15 amino acids. The V gene lost 1 base and the J gene lost 6 bases, with 14 bases spanning the gap. There are many counts of this clonotype. Its specificity is not known. The sample in question was CD8+ T cells from cultured PBMCs, obtained from culture after CMV antigen stimulation. This TCR derives from a human donor in good health (CMV status not recorded). Some clones in this sample may be carry-over from other donors' samples. The V gene is TRBV6-1, the J gene TRBJ2-3, with no clear D. CDR3 residues: CASSEDPGAADTQYF. The DNA for the CDR3 is TGTGCCAGCAGTGAAGACCCGGGTGCCGCTGATACGCAGTATTTT.